The entry that follows covers one TCR beta chain sequence. This record belongs to a study of blood T cell repertoires in COVID-19. Study background: From T cells, B-cell-depleted T cells, or PBMCs came the material, which was cDNA or gDNA.

As originally analysed: The authors estimated nucleated cell counts from reference gene primer amplification. Assay: immunoSEQ multiplex PCR; the TCRdb copy retains only in-frame clones and omits some. The V and J calls and clone size come from that table; D and trimming were worked out from the DNA. The table records about 140,000 clones, around 90% of them present only once. CDR1 is SGHKS, CDR2 YYEKEE, per germline (reference sequence). The CDR3 has 14 amino acids. The V segment lost 0 bases and the J segment 9 bases; nucleotides outside the gene matches: 4. Sequenced input: peripheral blood. The rearrangement links TRBV5-5 to TRBJ2-1; 9 bases are shared with TRBD2. The TCR comes from a man between 60 and 75 years old with active or convalescent COVID-19. DNA for the CDR3: TGTGCCAGCAGCTTGGACAGCGGGAGGAGTGAGCAGTTCTTC. Its protein is CASSLDSGRSEQFF.